These 10 T cell receptor beta chains were sequenced from one sample in a study of cytomegalovirus exposure and HLA in healthy donors. Both 60 Vbeta primers and 13 Jbeta primers went into the PCR. Here immunoSEQ multiplex PCR was the method, and the copy in TCRdb shows in-frame clones only, minus some. The repertoire holds about 140,000 clones, approximately 87% seen once, with more than 1.5% in the top ten. Material: PBMCs. These receptors originate from a middle-aged man in good health and CMV-seronegative.

The gene calls are TRBV7-3 and TRBJ2-3; 7 bases line up with TRBD1. The CDR3 contains 15 residues. Per germline, CDR1 SGHTA and CDR2 FQGTGA. Losses at the gene ends were 0 bases for V and 2 bases for J; bases not matched to a gene: 2. In nucleotides, the CDR3 is TGTGCCAGCAGCTTAACAGGGGGCCCCACAGATACGCAGTATTTT. Its translation: CASSLTGGPTDTQYF.

This clone was seen a few times. The chain combines TRBV7-8 with TRBJ2-7; 14 bases are a match to TRBD2. V lost 4 bases and J lost 0; bases outside the gene matches: 8. Germline loops: CDR1 SGHVS, CDR2 FQNEAQ. There are 18 residues in the CDR3. CDR3 sequence: CASSSPGLAGVVSYEQYF. The CDR3 DNA is TGTGCCAGCAGCTCGCCGGGACTAGCGGGAGTGGTCTCCTACGAGCAGTACTTC.

The V and J genes are TRBV5-1 and TRBJ1-6, with TRBD1 matching over 9 bases. The CDR3 has 14 residues. Germline loops: CDR1 SGHRS, CDR2 YFSETQ. Trimming took 4 bases from V and 8 from J; bases not matched to a gene: 4. Here the CDR3 DNA reads TGCGCCAGCAGCGCCCGGACAGGGGATTCACCCCTCCACTTT. Its translation is CASSARTGDSPLHF.

CDR3 coding DNA: TGCGCCAGCAGTGAGTTGGGTCAGGGAATCGGCAATCAGCCCCAGCATTTT. This encodes CASSELGQGIGNQPQHF. The chain has TRBV10-1 and TRBJ1-5, with D perhaps TRBD1 (5 bases). This CDR3 is 17 amino acids long. Germline CDR1 and CDR2: WNHNN and SYGVQD (reference sequence). Trimming removed 1 base from V and 2 bases from J, with 15 bases in between.

The rearrangement links TRBV4-2 to TRBJ2-7; possibly TRBD2 for D (6 bases). V lost 1 base to trimming and J lost 5 bases, with 12 bases between them. This CDR3 is 14 amino acids long. Germline CDR1 reads LGHNA; CDR2 reads YNFKEQ. This CDR3 reads CASSQGASDDEQYF. In nucleotides, the CDR3 is TGTGCCAGCAGCCAAGGGGCTAGCGACGACGAGCAGTACTTC.

The J gene is TRBJ2-7, the V gene TRBV2; 8 bases match TRBD1. Germline CDR1 SNHLY, CDR2 FYNNEI. V lost 5 bases to trimming and J lost 0 bases; unmatched junction nucleotides: 9. The length of the CDR3 is 16 residues. CDR3 sequence (DNA): TGTGCCAGCAGTTACATGGGGACAGGCAGCTCCTACGAGCAGTACTTC. It encodes CASSYMGTGSSYEQYF.

The chain recombines TRBV2 with TRBJ1-6; 7 bases align to TRBD1. V dropped 7 bases and J dropped 4; count of bases not matched to a gene: 7. The CDR3 runs to 15 residues. Germline V gene sequence: CDR1 SNHLY, CDR2 FYNNEI. The CDR3 region is CASIPGTDYNSPLHF. The CDR3 nucleotides are TGTGCCAGCATCCCCGGGACAGATTATAATTCACCCCTCCACTTT.

The rearrangement links TRBV9 to TRBJ1-1; no firm D call. Trimming took off 4 bases at V and 0 bases at J, with 13 bases between the two ends. This CDR3 region has 15 residues. Per the germline V gene, CDR1 is SGDLS and CDR2 is YYNGEE. The CDR3 region has the DNA TGTGCCAGCAGCACTCACCAGGCCATGAACACTGAAGCTTTCTTT. Protein sequence: CASSTHQAMNTEAFF.

The V call is TRBV7-9, the J call TRBJ2-7; 9 nucleotides line up with TRBD1. V trimming: 5 bases; J trimming: 1 base; junction bases outside the gene matches: 9. CDR3 length: 16 residues. CDR1 is SEHNR and CDR2 is FQNEAQ in the germline V gene (reference sequence). The CDR3 region is CASSAPGTGKSYEQYF. The CDR3 DNA is TGTGCCAGCAGCGCCCCCGGGACAGGGAAATCCTACGAGCAGTACTTC.

The table lists this clone with a few counts. The chain has TRBV11-3 and TRBJ2-5; a possible D gene is TRBD2 (6 bases). Trimming removed 1 base from V and 2 bases from J, with 11 bases in between. Germline V lookup: CDR1 SGHNT, CDR2 YENEEA. The CDR3 sequence is 15 residues long. The CDR3 bases are TGTGCCAGCAGCTTAGGCGGGAACAATCAAGAGACCCAGTACTTC. It specifies CASSLGGNNQETQYF.